The subject of this entry is one T cell receptor beta chain. Profiling relied on immunoSEQ multiplex PCR, and the TCRdb table lists in-frame clones only, not all of them. The data contain around 300,000 clones, around 90% of them singletons. This record belongs to a study of blood T cell repertoires in COVID-19. Participants reported their clinical history, and cohort assignment relied on those reports. This TCR came from a woman between 35 and 50 years old who had recovered from COVID-19. Input material: PBMCs or T cells enriched from blood (not recorded which).

The CDR3 sequence is CASSPGGRVGETQYF. CDR3 DNA sequence: TGCGCCAGCAGCCCCGGGGGGCGGGTAGGCGAGACCCAGTACTTC. This chain links TRBV5-1 with TRBJ2-5; TRBD2 might be the D (7 bases). Germline lookup yields CDR1 SGHRS and CDR2 YFSETQ. Trimming pared 4 bases from V and 5 bases from J, leaving 18 bases between. This CDR3 is built from 15 residues. Based on the CDR3 plus reference TRBV5-1 and TRBJ2-5, the full variable domain is KAGVTQTPRYLIKTRGQQVTLSCSPISGHRSVSWYQQTPGQGLQFLFEYFSETQRNKGNFPGRFSGRQFSNSRSEMNVSTLELGDSALYLCASSPGGRVGETQYFGPGTRLLVL.